This passage covers 22 T cell receptor beta chains from one sample sequenced in a study of control samples from healthy donors and cancer patients. TCRdb's table, derived via immunoSEQ multiplex PCR, lists solely in-frame clones and lacks some. The sample lists around 95,000 clones; around four fifths were seen once. The sample consisted of blood. These receptor sequences come from a man aged 25 to 40 in good health.

The CDR3, as DNA: TGCGCCAGCAGCTTGACAGCGGGGGGTCCTAGCACAGATACGCAGTATTTT. Protein product: CASSLTAGGPSTDTQYF. V gene TRBV5-1 combines with J gene TRBJ2-3; 9 positions agree with TRBD2. This CDR3 contains 17 residues. Trimming at V came to 1 base and at J to 0 bases, leaving 6 bases not matched to a gene. Germline V lookup: CDR1 SGHRS, CDR2 YFSETQ.

The rearrangement links TRBV7-9 to TRBJ2-5, with 10 bases identical to TRBD1. The CDR3 runs to 16 residues. Unmatched junction bases numbered 9, after V lost 4 bases and J lost 4 bases. Germline values: CDR1 SEHNR, CDR2 FQNEAQ (reference sequence). CDR3 coding DNA: TGTGCCAGCAGCTCGAGACAGGGGGCGATTGTAGAGACCCAGTACTTC. Translating it yields CASSSRQGAIVETQYF. The full variable domain, completed using reference TRBV7-9 and TRBJ2-5, is DTGVSQNPRHKITKRGQNVTFRCDPISEHNRLYWYRQTLGQGPEFLTYFQNEAQLEKSRLLSDRFSAERPKGSFSTLEIQRTEQGDSAMYLCASSSRQGAIVETQYFGPGTRLLVL.

This clone was seen a single time. The chain uses TRBV3-1 (or the pseudogene TRBV3-2) and TRBJ1-2, with a tentative D call TRBD1 (6 bases). The CDR3 length is 13 residues. Germline assignment: CDR1 LGHDT and CDR2 YNNKEL (reference sequence). Trimming took off 3 bases at V and 8 bases at J, with 13 bases between the two ends. CDR3 protein: CASSHSGQKGYTF. CDR3 DNA: TGTGCCAGCAGCCACTCTGGACAGAAAGGCTACACCTTC.

This chain links TRBV6-5 with TRBJ1-1, with no clear D. CDR3 size: 14 residues. V was clipped by 2 bases and J by 0 bases, with 7 bases between them. Germline V gene lookup returns CDR1 MNHEY and CDR2 SVGAGI. The CDR3 nucleotides read TGTGCCAGCAGTTACGGACCGCTGAACACTGAAGCTTTCTTT. It codes for CASSYGPLNTEAFF.

V usage is TRBV5-4 and J usage is TRBJ1-2; D is perhaps TRBD1 (5 bases). Germline CDR1 SGHNT, CDR2 YYREEE (reference sequence). This CDR3 region has 13 residues. V shed 0 bases and J shed 8 bases, with 11 bases lying between them. For the CDR3, the DNA is TGTGCCAGCAGCTTGGGAGACAGAGGGGGCTACACCTTC. Translation gives CASSLGDRGGYTF.

The CDR3 sequence is CASSQDDQPQHF. As DNA, the CDR3 is TGTGCCAGCAGCCAAGACGATCAGCCCCAGCATTTT. V is TRBV3-1 (or the pseudogene TRBV3-2) and J is TRBJ1-5; D is uncertain. V gave up 0 bases and J gave up 5 bases, with 2 bases separating them. This CDR3 contains 12 residues. The germline V gene encodes CDR1 LGHDT and CDR2 YNNKEL (reference sequence).

CDR3 amino acids: CAISEGNTDTQYF. CDR3 DNA sequence: TGTGCCATCAGTGAGGGGAACACAGATACGCAGTATTTT. The chain has TRBV10-3 and TRBJ2-3; D is unclear. V lost 2 bases, J lost 2 bases, and 5 bases lay in between. Germline lookup yields CDR1 ENHRY and CDR2 SYGVKD. This CDR3 region has 13 residues.

The chain has TRBV5-5 and TRBJ1-5, with D unresolved. V gave up 0 bases and J gave up 5 bases, with 9 bases separating them. The germline CDR1 and CDR2 sequences are SGHKS and YYEKEE (reference sequence). This CDR3 comprises 14 residues. CDR3 sequence (DNA): TGTGCCAGCAGCTTGGGGACTGGAGATCAGCCCCAGCATTTT. It yields the protein CASSLGTGDQPQHF. The full variable domain, its missing parts supplied by reference TRBV5-5 and TRBJ1-5, is DAGVTQSPTHLIKTRGQQVTLRCSPISGHKSVSWYQQVLGQGPQFIFQYYEKEERGRGNFPDRFSARQFPNYSSELNVNALLLGDSALYLCASSLGTGDQPQHFGDGTRLSIL.

This chain connects TRBV10-3 to TRBJ1-2; D is possibly TRBD1 (5 bases). Germline V gene data show CDR1 as ENHRY and CDR2 as SYGVKD. Trimming pared 7 bases from V and 0 bases from J, leaving 9 bases between. The CDR3 spans 13 residues. The CDR3 nucleotides are TGTGCCATCACCCCGGACACTAACTATGGCTACACCTTC. Translated, it gives CAITPDTNYGYTF.

This chain joins TRBV5-1 and TRBJ1-6; 9 positions agree with TRBD1. V lost 3 bases, J lost 10 bases, and 11 bases stayed unmatched. CDR3 size: 16 residues. Germline V gives CDR1 SGHRS, CDR2 YFSETQ. The CDR3 coding sequence is TGCGCCAGCAGCTGGGGGACAGGGAACGCTAGGTCACCCCTCCACTTT. It translates to CASSWGTGNARSPLHF. Supplemented by reference TRBV5-1 and TRBJ1-6, the full variable domain reads KAGVTQTPRYLIKTRGQQVTLSCSPISGHRSVSWYQQTPGQGLQFLFEYFSETQRNKGNFPGRFSGRQFSNSRSEMNVSTLELGDSALYLCASSWGTGNARSPLHFGNGTRLTVT.

This chain connects TRBV5-1 to TRBJ1-2; possible D gene TRBD1, 6 bases. This CDR3 is built from 13 residues. Germline V gene lookup returns CDR1 SGHRS and CDR2 YFSETQ. V was clipped by 0 bases and J by 6 bases, with 9 bases between them. Here the CDR3 DNA reads TGCGCCAGCAGCTTGGATGGGGGCGATGGCTACACCTTC. It yields the protein CASSLDGGDGYTF.

The chain is built from TRBV27 and TRBJ1-4; perhaps TRBD1 as D (6 bases). The germline V gene has CDR1 MNHEY and CDR2 SMNVEV (reference sequence). The CDR3 has 12 residues. The V end was cut by 5 bases, the J end by 11 bases, with 12 bases between. The CDR3 reads CASSPPGGKLFF. The CDR3 region has the DNA TGTGCCAGCAGTCCTCCGGGGGGCAAACTGTTTTTT.

The chain has TRBV6-4 and TRBJ1-1; TRBD1 matches at 8 bases. CDR3 length equals 13 residues. From germline, CDR1 is MRHNA and CDR2 SNTAGT. Unmatched junction bases numbered 2, after V lost 5 bases and J lost 3 bases. The CDR3 here is CASSQTGDTEAFF. Written as DNA, the CDR3 is TGTGCCAGCAGTCAGACAGGGGACACTGAAGCTTTCTTT.

The chain employs TRBV29-1 and TRBJ2-2, with D tentatively TRBD1 (6 bases). The CDR3 runs 15 residues. Trimming removed 7 bases at V and 2 bases at J, with 17 bases between. Germline-derived CDR1 and CDR2 are SQVTM and ANQGSEA. The CDR3: CSAKGGRTNTGELFF. The CDR3, as DNA: TGCAGCGCTAAAGGGGGTCGAACAAACACCGGGGAGCTGTTTTTT.

The gene calls are TRBV6-5 and TRBJ1-5; no definite D call. The V gene lost 6 bases and the J gene lost 1 base, with 7 bases spanning the gap. Per the germline V gene, CDR1 is MNHEY and CDR2 is SVGAGI. The CDR3 is 13 amino acids. The CDR3 region is CASRGGSNQPQHF. CDR3 bases: TGTGCCAGCAGAGGCGGAAGCAATCAGCCCCAGCATTTT.

This clone has only one observation. This chain uses TRBV2 with TRBJ2-2, with D perhaps given as TRBD1 or TRBD2 (5 bases each). This CDR3 contains 16 residues. The germline V gene encodes CDR1 SNHLY and CDR2 FYNNEI. Between the trimmed V and J ends, which lost 2 bases and 0 bases, there was a span of 10 bases. CDR3 protein: CASSELGVANTGELFF. The CDR3 DNA sequence: TGTGCCAGCAGTGAATTGGGGGTAGCGAACACCGGGGAGCTGTTTTTT.

The chain is built from TRBV19 and TRBJ2-5, with 12 positions matching TRBD2. Trimming took 4 bases from V and 5 from J; bases not matched to a gene: 5. The CDR3 spans 15 residues. Germline CDR1 reads LNHDA; CDR2 reads SQIVND (reference sequence). CDR3 protein: CASSKLAGGGETQYF. CDR3 coding DNA: TGTGCCAGTAGTAAACTAGCGGGGGGTGGGGAGACCCAGTACTTC. Looking up the rest from reference TRBV19 and TRBJ2-5 gives the full variable domain: DGGITQSPKYLFRKEGQNVTLSCEQNLNHDAMYWYRQDPGQGLRLIYYSQIVNDFQKGDIAEGYSVSREKKESFPLTVTSAQKNPTAFYLCASSKLAGGGETQYFGPGTRLLVL.

The rearrangement links TRBV27 to TRBJ2-1; TRBD1 might be the D (6 bases). Per the germline V gene, CDR1 is MNHEY and CDR2 is SMNVEV (reference sequence). The V and J ends lost 5 bases and 0 bases respectively, with 26 bases between them. The CDR3 length is 20 residues. The CDR3 DNA reads TGTGCCAGCAGTCCCTATTTCAACATCGGACAGCTGAGCTCCTACAATGAGCAGTTCTTC. Translation gives CASSPYFNIGQLSSYNEQFF.

This clone was seen only once. This chain links TRBV12-3 or TRBV12-4 with TRBJ1-2; D is perhaps TRBD1 (5 bases). CDR3 length equals 13 residues. Trimming left V 6 bases short and J 8 bases short, with 16 bases between. CDR3 DNA sequence: TGTGCCAGCAGCCCCCTGATAGAGGGGGGCTACACCTTC. Residues: CASSPLIEGGYTF.

The rearrangement links TRBV6-1 to TRBJ2-1, with 8 positions matching TRBD2. Germline CDR1 reads MNHNS; CDR2 reads SASEGT. CDR3 length equals 15 residues. Trimming took 1 base from V and 8 from J; bases not matched to a gene: 7. The CDR3 sequence: CASSEGGGGMDEQFF. The CDR3 DNA sequence: TGTGCCAGCAGTGAAGGAGGCGGGGGGATGGATGAGCAGTTCTTC.

The rearrangement links TRBV10-1 to TRBJ1-1; no clear D. V lost 4 bases to trimming and J lost 3 bases, with 12 bases between them. This CDR3 contains 14 residues. From germline, CDR1 is WNHNN and CDR2 SYGVQD (reference sequence). CDR3: CASSAKAGYTEAFF. Written as DNA, the CDR3 is TGCGCCAGCAGTGCTAAGGCGGGGTACACTGAAGCTTTCTTT.

The chain uses TRBV18 and TRBJ1-4, with no clear D. Between the trimmed V and J ends, which lost 3 bases and 4 bases, there was a span of 15 bases. The CDR3 length is 16 residues. CDR1 is KGHSH, CDR2 LQKENI, per germline. In nucleotides, the CDR3 is TGTGCCAGCTCACCGGCCCCAGGTTCGAGTAATGAAAAACTGTTTTTT. Residues: CASSPAPGSSNEKLFF.